The rows below give T cell receptor beta chains drawn from one sample of a study of blood T cell repertoires in COVID-19. The table came from immunoSEQ multiplex PCR; TCRdb's copy has only in-frame clones and leaves some out. The top ten clones hold less than 50% of a sample with tens of thousands of clones, roughly 80% of them seen once. Sequenced sample: peripheral blood. These receptors all stem from a human donor in a cohort sampled during active COVID-19. The CDR3 runs from the conserved cysteine through the conserved F or W. D genes are given only for firm matches.

cdr3_length	v_call	j_call	d_call	cdr3_nt	cdr3_aa
15	TRBV7-6	TRBJ2-1	.	TGTGCCAGCAGCTTAGGGGCATGGCAACACAATGAGCAGTTCTTC	CASSLGAWQHNEQFF
10	TRBV28	TRBJ1-2	.	TGTGCCACGTATATGGACAAGTACACCTTC	CATYMDKYTF
13	TRBV28	TRBJ2-2	.	TGTGCCAGCAGGGGTCCAGGCACCGGGGAGCTGTTTTTT	CASRGPGTGELFF
15	TRBV2	TRBJ2-1	TRBD2	TGTGCCAGCAGCGCCGGGGGGGCCGCATACAATGAGCAGTTCTTC	CASSAGGAAYNEQFF
15	TRBV19	TRBJ2-5	.	TGTGCCAGTAGTATAGGTCTAGATGCGGGAGAGACCCAGTACTTC	CASSIGLDAGETQYF
13	TRBV7-3	TRBJ2-1	TRBD2	TGTGCCAGCAGCTTAGCGGGGGACAATGAGCAGTTCTTC	CASSLAGDNEQFF
18	TRBV2	TRBJ2-1	TRBD2	TGTGCCAGCAGTGAACTGCCCCTTGTTAGCGGGGGGGACAATGAGCAGTTCTTC	CASSELPLVSGGDNEQFF
18	TRBV5-6	TRBJ2-3	TRBD2	TGTGCCAGCAGCCCAGGACTAGCGGGGGGGAAGTGGGCAGATACGCAGTATTTT	CASSPGLAGGKWADTQYF
16	TRBV27	TRBJ2-1	.	TGTGCCAGCAGTTTAATTGGCGGCCCCTCCTACAATGAGCAGTTCTTC	CASSLIGGPSYNEQFF
13	TRBV30	TRBJ1-3	TRBD1	TGTGCCTGGAAAACAGGGGGCAGAAACACCATATATTTT	CAWKTGGRNTIYF
16	TRBV28	TRBJ2-1	.	TGTGCCAGCAGCCTAAAGACAGTTCGCCCGCGGAGTGAGCAGTTCTTC	CASSLKTVRPRSEQFF